This T cell receptor beta chain derives from a study of cytomegalovirus exposure and HLA in healthy donors. The overall study: The same platform as the approximately 670 first-cohort repertoires was used for the 110 or so validation repertoires, a later analysis reported. Study-wide findings and caveats: Over 150 TCR beta chains were listed as cytomegalovirus-associated. Reports described diagnosis of cytomegalovirus status by the classifier as highly specific and sensitive. The CMV antigen specificity of three CMV-associated chains was confirmed through in vitro analysis.

Remarks on this clone: Antigen unknown.

The germline gives CDR1 MNHEY, CDR2 SMNVEV (reference sequence). Trimming cost V 2 bases and J 2 bases; bases outside gene matches: 7. The CDR3 is 16 amino acids. TCRdb's table, derived via immunoSEQ multiplex PCR, lists solely in-frame clones and lacks some. This repertoire shows 65,000 to 80,000 clones, 85% to 95% found once; its top ten account for 1.5% to 2%. The TCR sequence derives from a woman aged 18-29 years in good health and CMV-seropositive. The chain recombines TRBV27 with TRBJ2-7; TRBD2 matches 9 bases. The material sequenced was PBMCs. The CDR3 sequence is CASSLMASGTPYEQYF. The DNA of the CDR3 is TGTGCCAGCAGTTTAATGGCTAGCGGGACCCCCTACGAGCAGTACTTC.